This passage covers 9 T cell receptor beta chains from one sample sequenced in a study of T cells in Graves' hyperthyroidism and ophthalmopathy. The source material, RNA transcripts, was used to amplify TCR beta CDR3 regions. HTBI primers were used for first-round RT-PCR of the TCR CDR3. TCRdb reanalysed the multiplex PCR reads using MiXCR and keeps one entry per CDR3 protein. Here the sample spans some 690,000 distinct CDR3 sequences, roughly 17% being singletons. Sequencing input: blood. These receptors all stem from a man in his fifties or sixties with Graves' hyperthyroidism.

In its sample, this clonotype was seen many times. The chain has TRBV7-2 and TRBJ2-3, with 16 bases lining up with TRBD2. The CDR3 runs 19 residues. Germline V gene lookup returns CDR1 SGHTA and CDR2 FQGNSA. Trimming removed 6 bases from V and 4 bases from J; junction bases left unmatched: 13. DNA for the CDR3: TGTGCCAGCAGACCAGGGGGACTAGCGGGAGGGCCCAGGGCAGATACGCAGTATTTT. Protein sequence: CASRPGGLAGGPRADTQYF.

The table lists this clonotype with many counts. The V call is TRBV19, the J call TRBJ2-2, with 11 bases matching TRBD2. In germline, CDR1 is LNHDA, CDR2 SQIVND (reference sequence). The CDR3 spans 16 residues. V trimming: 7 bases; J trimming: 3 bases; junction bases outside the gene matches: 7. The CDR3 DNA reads TGTGCCAGTAACTTCCGGACTAGCGGGCACACCGGGGAGCTGTTTTTT. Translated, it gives CASNFRTSGHTGELFF.

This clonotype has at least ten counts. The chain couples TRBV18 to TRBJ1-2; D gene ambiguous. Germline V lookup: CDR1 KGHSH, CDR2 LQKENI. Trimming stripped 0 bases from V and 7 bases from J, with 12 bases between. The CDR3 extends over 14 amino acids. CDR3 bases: TGTGCCAGCTCACCACCGAACAACGCCGGTGGCTACACCTTC. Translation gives CASSPPNNAGGYTF.

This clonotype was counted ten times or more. The CDR3 region is CASRTSGSHEQFF. The DNA for the CDR3 is TGTGCCAGCCGGACTAGCGGGAGCCATGAGCAGTTCTTC. This chain connects TRBV7-3 to TRBJ2-1; 13 nucleotides match TRBD2. This CDR3 is 13 amino acids long. Per the germline V gene, CDR1 is SGHTA and CDR2 is FQGTGA. V was pared by 8 bases and J by 8 bases, with 3 bases of the junction left unmatched.

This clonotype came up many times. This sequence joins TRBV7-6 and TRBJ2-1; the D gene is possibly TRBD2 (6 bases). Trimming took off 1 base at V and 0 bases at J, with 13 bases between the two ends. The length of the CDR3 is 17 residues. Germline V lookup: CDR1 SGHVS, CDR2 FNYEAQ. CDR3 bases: TGTGCCAGCAGCTTAGGAGGGACTTCAGACTCCTACAATGAGCAGTTCTTC. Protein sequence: CASSLGGTSDSYNEQFF. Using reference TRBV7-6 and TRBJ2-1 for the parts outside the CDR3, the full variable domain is GAGVSQSPRYKVTKRGQDVALRCDPISGHVSLYWYRQALGQGPEFLTYFNYEAQQDKSGLPNDRFSAERPEGSISTLTIQRTEQRDSAMYRCASSLGGTSDSYNEQFFGPGTRLTVL.

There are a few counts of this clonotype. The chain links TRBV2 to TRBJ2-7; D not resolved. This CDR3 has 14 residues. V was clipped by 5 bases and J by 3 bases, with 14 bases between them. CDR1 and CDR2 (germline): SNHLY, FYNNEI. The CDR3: CASSPRYQSYEQYF. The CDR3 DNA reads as TGTGCCAGCAGTCCCAGGTACCAGAGCTACGAGCAGTACTTC.

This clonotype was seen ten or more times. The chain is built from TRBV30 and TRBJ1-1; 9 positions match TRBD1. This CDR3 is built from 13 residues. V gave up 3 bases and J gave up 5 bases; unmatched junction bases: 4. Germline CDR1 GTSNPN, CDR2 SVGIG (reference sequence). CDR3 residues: CAWRTQGATEAFF. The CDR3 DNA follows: TGTGCCTGGAGAACACAGGGGGCGACTGAAGCTTTCTTT.

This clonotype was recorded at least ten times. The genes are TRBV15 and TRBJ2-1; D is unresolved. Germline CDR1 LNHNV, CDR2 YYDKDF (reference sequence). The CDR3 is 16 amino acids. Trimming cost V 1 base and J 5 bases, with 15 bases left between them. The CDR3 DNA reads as TGTGCCACCAGCAGAGGCACCTCAGAGAACGACAATGAGCAGTTCTTC. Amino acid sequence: CATSRGTSENDNEQFF.

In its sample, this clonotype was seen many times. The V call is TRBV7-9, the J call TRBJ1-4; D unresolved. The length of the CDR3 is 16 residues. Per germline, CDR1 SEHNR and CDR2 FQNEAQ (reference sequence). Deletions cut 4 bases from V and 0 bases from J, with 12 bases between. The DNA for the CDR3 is TGTGCCAGCAGCTGGGCAGGAGGGCCAACTAATGAAAAACTGTTTTTT. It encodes CASSWAGGPTNEKLFF. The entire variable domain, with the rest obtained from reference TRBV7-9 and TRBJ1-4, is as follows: DTGVSQNPRHKITKRGQNVTFRCDPISEHNRLYWYRQTLGQGPEFLTYFQNEAQLEKSRLLSDRFSAERPKGSFSTLEIQRTEQGDSAMYLCASSWAGGPTNEKLFFGSGTQLSVL.